This T cell receptor beta chain is from a study of control samples from healthy donors and cancer patients. The CDR3 runs to 14 residues. The germline CDR1 and CDR2 sequences are MNHEY and SMNVEV (reference sequence). Details on this clone: At one of its ends the junction is not consistent with the germline gene, which may arise from a read error.

The repertoire was sequenced with immunoSEQ multiplex PCR; TCRdb's copy has only in-frame clones and lacks some. The table shows just under 75,000 clones, with more than 75% occurring only once. The sequenced sample was blood. This rearrangement joins TRBV27 to TRBJ2-7; D is perhaps TRBD1 (6 bases). The source of this sequence is a woman aged 45-65 years in good health. CDR3 region: CASSQNPYTGPRDF. The CDR3 nucleotides are TGTGCCAGCAGTCAGAATCCCTATACAGGGCCCAGGGACTTC.